The 22 T cell receptor beta chains in this list originate from one sample, sequenced in a study of glioma-infiltrating T cells after dendritic cell vaccination. TCRdb keeps only in-frame clones here, not all; method: immunoSEQ multiplex PCR. The sample has roughly 100,000 clones, roughly 76% seen once. The starting material was blood, obtained before dendritic cell vaccination. These receptors were collected from a human donor with glioblastoma.

The CDR3 reads CASSMGPGQGHGAYEQYF. The CDR3 DNA reads as TGTGCCAGTAGTATGGGACCGGGACAGGGTCACGGGGCCTACGAGCAGTACTTC. V gene TRBV19 combines with J gene TRBJ2-7; TRBD1 matches at 9 bases. CDR3 length: 18 residues. CDR1 is LNHDA and CDR2 is SQIVND in the germline V gene (reference sequence). The ends lost 3 bases at V and 2 bases at J; junction bases unmatched: 14.

The chain has TRBV11-3 and TRBJ2-1; the match to TRBD2 covers 7 bases. V was pared by 3 bases and J by 7 bases, with 3 bases of the junction left unmatched. Germline V gene lookup returns CDR1 SGHNT and CDR2 YENEEA. There are 13 residues in the CDR3. CDR3 region: CASSFGRGNEQFF. The DNA of the CDR3 is TGTGCCAGCAGCTTCGGGCGGGGGAATGAGCAGTTCTTC.

V usage is TRBV21-1 and J usage is TRBJ1-4. TRBV21-1 constitutes a pseudogene. This CDR3 has 12 amino acids. CDR3 coding DNA: TGTGCCAGCAGCAAAGGAAGCGAAAAACTGTTTTTT. Its translation: CASSKGSEKLFF.

This clone was found once. CDR3 sequence (DNA): TGTGCCAGCAGCCCTGGGACAGGGGAAGCCTACGAGCAGTACTTC. Its protein is CASSPGTGEAYEQYF. This sequence joins TRBV28 and TRBJ2-7; TRBD1 aligns across 10 bases. Germline V gene data show CDR1 as MDHEN and CDR2 as SYDVKM. V was pared by 6 bases and J by 2 bases, with 7 bases of the junction left unmatched. The CDR3 loop spans 15 amino acids.

V and J are TRBV5-1 and TRBJ1-2; weak D call: TRBD1 (5 bases). The CDR3 sequence is 14 residues long. The V gene's germline CDR1 is SGHRS and CDR2 YFSETQ. V lost 0 bases, J lost 1 base, and 7 bases lay in between. CDR3 bases: TGCGCCAGCAGCTTGGAAGGGGATAACTATGGCTACACCTTC. Its protein product is CASSLEGDNYGYTF.

This chain uses TRBV4-2 with TRBJ1-5; no clear D gene. Germline values: CDR1 LGHNA, CDR2 YNFKEQ. The CDR3 covers 15 residues. Trimming removed 5 bases from V and 2 bases from J, with 13 bases in between. The CDR3 sequence: CASSYDGGGNQPQHF. DNA for the CDR3: TGTGCCAGCAGCTACGACGGAGGAGGCAATCAGCCCCAGCATTTT.

The chain combines TRBV12-5 with TRBJ2-5; TRBD1 aligns across 7 bases. V trimming: 6 bases; J trimming: 5 bases; junction bases outside the gene matches: 9. Germline V lookup: CDR1 LGHNT, CDR2 FRNRAP. The length of the CDR3 is 14 residues. This CDR3 reads CASGLTGYLETQYF. The DNA of the CDR3 is TGTGCTAGTGGCTTGACAGGGTATCTGGAGACCCAGTACTTC. Combining the CDR3 with reference TRBV12-5 and TRBJ2-5 gives the whole variable domain DARVTQTPRHKVTEMGQEVTMRCQPILGHNTVFWYRQTMMQGLELLAYFRNRAPLDDSGMPKDRFSAEMPDATLATLKIQPSEPRDSAVYFCASGLTGYLETQYFGPGTRLLVL.

This clone was seen only once. The chain joins TRBV19 to TRBJ1-2; 9 bases are a match to TRBD1. Germline CDR1 and CDR2: LNHDA and SQIVND (reference sequence). Trimming took 3 bases from V and 5 from J; bases not matched to a gene: 10. The CDR3 length is 16 residues. CDR3 nucleotide sequence: TGTGCCAGTAGTATTATGGGACAGGGAATAGAGTATGGCTACACCTTC. It translates to CASSIMGQGIEYGYTF. The whole variable domain, remainder taken from reference TRBV19 and TRBJ1-2, is DGGITQSPKYLFRKEGQNVTLSCEQNLNHDAMYWYRQDPGQGLRLIYYSQIVNDFQKGDIAEGYSVSREKKESFPLTVTSAQKNPTAFYLCASSIMGQGIEYGYTFGSGTRLTVV.

J is TRBJ2-3 and V is TRBV10-3, with a possible D match to TRBD2 (6 bases). V was shortened by 4 bases and J by 2 bases, with 13 bases between the two germline ends. Germline V gene data show CDR1 as ENHRY and CDR2 as SYGVKD. The CDR3 has 15 amino acids. The CDR3 DNA sequence: TGTGCCATCAGTGGAGGGCGGGGCCTCACAGATACGCAGTATTTT. Translated: CAISGGRGLTDTQYF.

The J gene is TRBJ2-3, the V gene TRBV29-1; 9 bases are shared with TRBD1. This CDR3 is built from 14 residues. Germline CDR1 SQVTM, CDR2 ANQGSEA. The J segment lost 2 bases and the V segment lost 6 bases, leaving 6 bases of the junction unmatched. CDR3 nucleotides: TGCAGCGTCACAGGGGGCCCGTACACAGATACGCAGTATTTT. It translates to CSVTGGPYTDTQYF.

V usage is TRBV30 and J usage is TRBJ2-3, with D tentatively TRBD2 (6 bases). Trimming took 3 bases from V and 0 from J, leaving 13 bases between them. This CDR3 comprises 15 residues. In germline, CDR1 is GTSNPN, CDR2 SVGIG (reference sequence). Here the CDR3 DNA reads TGTGCCTGGAGAAATCGGGGGACTAGCACAGATACGCAGTATTTT. Translated: CAWRNRGTSTDTQYF.

V gene TRBV7-6 combines with J gene TRBJ1-3, with a tentative D call TRBD1 (5 bases). Trimming pared 5 bases from V and 0 bases from J, leaving 14 bases between. The germline V gene encodes CDR1 SGHVS and CDR2 FNYEAQ. The CDR3 runs to 16 residues. CDR3 sequence (DNA): TGTGCCAGCAGCCCCGGCGGGGCCAACTCTGGAAACACCATATATTTT. As protein: CASSPGGANSGNTIYF.

The rearrangement joins TRBV10-2 to TRBJ2-2; 9 bases are a match to TRBD1. The CDR3 has 18 amino acids. V shed 8 bases, J shed 0 bases, and the junction held 13 bases outside the gene matches. CDR1 and CDR2 (germline): WSHSY, SAAADI. The CDR3 loop reads CASGLGDREAANTGELFF. The CDR3 region has the DNA TGCGCCAGCGGTCTAGGGGACAGGGAGGCCGCGAACACCGGGGAGCTGTTTTTT.

CDR3 nucleotide sequence: TGTGCCAGCAGCCTCTGGACACTTGGTGGGGGCTACACCTTC. Translated: CASSLWTLGGGYTF. The V call is TRBV5-4, the J call TRBJ1-2, with a weak D call TRBD1 (5 bases). The germline CDR1 and CDR2 sequences are SGHNT and YYREEE (reference sequence). V dropped 4 bases and J dropped 8 bases, with 18 bases sitting between them. The CDR3 has 14 residues.

V usage is TRBV5-1 and J usage is TRBJ2-2, with 10 positions matching TRBD1. Germline V CDR1 and CDR2: SGHRS, YFSETQ. The CDR3 has 16 amino acids. V trimming: 0 bases; J trimming: 4 bases; junction bases outside the gene matches: 3. CDR3 residues: CASSLAGTGATGELFF. CDR3 DNA: TGCGCCAGCAGCTTGGCCGGGACAGGGGCCACCGGGGAGCTGTTTTTT. Full variable domain (remainder filled in from reference TRBV5-1 and TRBJ2-2): KAGVTQTPRYLIKTRGQQVTLSCSPISGHRSVSWYQQTPGQGLQFLFEYFSETQRNKGNFPGRFSGRQFSNSRSEMNVSTLELGDSALYLCASSLAGTGATGELFFGEGSRLTVL.

The chain joins TRBV2 to TRBJ2-3, with D tentatively TRBD2 (6 bases). Per the germline V gene, CDR1 is SNHLY and CDR2 is FYNNEI. The CDR3 length is 15 residues. The V end lost 0 bases, the J end lost 6 bases, and 13 bases lay between the germline ends. The CDR3 loop is CASSEAVAGPDTQYF. CDR3 nucleotide sequence: TGTGCCAGCAGTGAAGCAGTGGCGGGGCCGGATACGCAGTATTTT.

This rearrangement joins TRBV6-5 to TRBJ1-1, with TRBD1 as a possible D gene (6 bases). This CDR3 spans 15 amino acids. CDR1 and CDR2 from the germline V gene are MNHEY and SVGAGI. Trimming removed 3 bases from V and 4 bases from J, with 15 bases in between. The CDR3 DNA reads TGTGCCAGCAGTTATGCAGGGGAGAGGAGCACTGAAGCTTTCTTT. This codes for CASSYAGERSTEAFF.

This chain connects TRBV5-4 to TRBJ1-6; D is unclear. Trimming shortened V by 3 bases and J by 8 bases, and 21 bases separated the two germline ends. The CDR3 is 17 residues long. Per germline, CDR1 SGHNT and CDR2 YYREEE (reference sequence). This CDR3 is CASSSIMSGGRDSPLHF. The CDR3 coding sequence is TGTGCCAGCAGCTCCATTATGTCGGGAGGCCGAGATTCACCCCTCCACTTT.

The CDR3 nucleotides are TGTGCCAGTAGTCCTGGGACAGGTATTACCTACGAGCAGTACTTC. This translates into CASSPGTGITYEQYF. The chain recombines TRBV19 with TRBJ2-7; TRBD1 agrees at 8 bases. Germline CDR1 reads LNHDA; CDR2 reads SQIVND (reference sequence). The CDR3 covers 15 residues. Trimming at V came to 5 bases and at J to 2 bases, leaving 8 bases not matched to a gene.

This clone was seen a few times. J is TRBJ1-1 and V is TRBV6-6; D call uncertain. Trimming shortened V by 0 bases and J by 1 base, and 9 bases separated the two germline ends. This CDR3 contains 15 residues. CDR1 is MNHNY, CDR2 SVGAGI, per germline (reference sequence). The CDR3 region has the DNA TGTGCCAGCAGTTACTCGACCGAGGGGAACACTGAAGCTTTCTTT. It translates to CASSYSTEGNTEAFF.

The gene calls are TRBV11-2 and TRBJ2-1; 7 positions match TRBD2. Germline lookup yields CDR1 SGHAT and CDR2 FQNNGV. The junction had 16 bases not matched to a gene; V was cut back by 7 bases and J by 4 bases. This CDR3 is built from 17 residues. The DNA of the CDR3 is TGTGCCAGCACCCTGGTTGCCGGGGGGAGAATTTACAATGAGCAGTTCTTC. As protein: CASTLVAGGRIYNEQFF.

This sequence joins TRBV19 and TRBJ1-5; tentative D call: TRBD1 (5 bases). The V end lost 6 bases, the J end lost 2 bases, and 20 bases lay between the germline ends. This CDR3 region has 17 residues. Germline assignment: CDR1 LNHDA and CDR2 SQIVND (reference sequence). The CDR3 DNA sequence: TGTGCCAGTAGCGCCCTTCGGATCAGGGTCGGCAATCAGCCCCAGCATTTT. Translation: CASSALRIRVGNQPQHF.